The next 4 T cell receptor beta chains were all read from a single sample in a study of blood T cell repertoires in COVID-19. Libraries were prepared by immunoSEQ multiplex PCR; TCRdb keeps only in-frame clonotypes and omits some of them. This sample has about 110,000 clones, with approximately 82% found just once. The sequencing sample was made of peripheral blood. These receptors all stem from an elderly woman with acute or convalescent COVID-19.

The chain recombines TRBV7-9 with TRBJ2-5, with 8 nucleotides matching TRBD2. Germline CDR1 is SEHNR and CDR2 is FQNEAQ (reference sequence). Germline trimming cut 5 bases from V and 0 bases from J; bases unmatched to any gene: 8. The CDR3 contains 16 residues. CDR3 protein: CASSPRGGRYQETQYF. DNA for the CDR3: TGTGCCAGCAGCCCCCGCGGGGGGCGTTACCAAGAGACCCAGTACTTC.

The chain combines TRBV19 with TRBJ2-1; D possibly corresponds to TRBD2 (5 bases). CDR1 LNHDA and CDR2 SQIVND come from the germline V gene (reference sequence). The CDR3 consists of 14 residues. V gave up 4 bases and J gave up 4 bases, with 11 bases separating them. CDR3 sequence (DNA): TGTGCCAGTAGTAAACCGGGATCTTACAATGAGCAGTTCTTC. It specifies CASSKPGSYNEQFF.

The CDR3 region is CASSESGGAKNIQYF. The DNA for the CDR3 is TGTGCCAGCAGTGAATCGGGGGGTGCCAAAAACATTCAGTACTTC. V is TRBV25-1 and J is TRBJ2-4; TRBD2 matches 7 bases. After removal of 1 base from V and 1 base from J, the junction contained 1 base not matched to a gene. The V gene's germline CDR1 is MGHDK and CDR2 SYGVNS. This CDR3 contains 15 residues. Full variable domain (outside the CDR3, taken from reference TRBV25-1 and TRBJ2-4): EADIYQTPRYLVIGTGKKITLECSQTMGHDKMYWYQQDPGMELHLIHYSYGVNSTEKGDLSSESTVSRIRTEHFPLTLESARPSHTSQYLCASSESGGAKNIQYFGAGTRLSVL.

The chain employs TRBV29-1 and TRBJ2-7; possibly TRBD2 for D (5 bases). CDR1 is SQVTM and CDR2 is ANQGSEA in the germline V gene. This CDR3 contains 13 residues. Between the trimmed V and J ends, which lost 4 bases and 4 bases, there was a span of 14 bases. The CDR3 region is CSVGADPGYEQYF. The CDR3 coding sequence is TGCAGCGTTGGGGCGGACCCGGGATACGAGCAGTACTTC.